This TCR beta chain comes out of a study of human T cells and chemical hapten exposure. General study points: Expanded TCRs created a significantly greater count of big CDR3 similarity clusters than controls did.

This clonotype showed up just a few times. Its antigen is not known. Single cDNA molecules in the library carried unique molecular identifiers attached during preparation. TCRdb fed the RACE reads into MiXCR, producing one record per CDR3 protein. The sample carries nearly 350,000 distinct CDR3 sequences, under 8% recorded once. Indicated time point: patch test 1, 2 weeks after DPC sensitization. Treatment denoted: therapeutic diphenylcyclopropenone sensitization with weekly scalp DPC. Participating donors were patients with alopecia, aged 18 to 70 years, considered appropriate candidates for DPC. This CDR3 has 13 residues. V shed 10 bases, J shed 2 bases, and the junction held 6 bases outside the gene matches.

The rearrangement joins TRBV12-3 or TRBV12-4 to TRBJ2-7, with 9 bases matching TRBD2. Sequencing was performed on whole blood, taken in connection with sensitization to the hapten diphenylcyclopropenone (DPC). The sequence was collected from a woman between 18 and 29 years old with alopecia areata. Some clones in this sample may be carry-over from other donors' samples. The CDR3 loop reads CATKRGETYEQYF. In nucleotides, the CDR3 is TGTGCCACCAAGCGGGGGGAAACCTACGAGCAGTACTTC.